The 3 T cell receptor beta chains listed next were all sequenced from one sample in a study of shared clonotypes between healthy human individuals. Some clones are missing from TCRdb's copy, which holds only in-frame ones; the method was immunoSEQ multiplex PCR. The sample contains a few million clones, more than 85% of which appear only once. Input material: naive CD4+ T cells from PBMCs. Described subset: CD45RA+ positively selected. These receptors were collected from a man in his late teens or twenties in good health. Some clones in this sample may be carry-over from other donors' samples.

This sequence joins TRBV7-2 and TRBJ2-1; tentatively, D is TRBD2 (5 bases). CDR1 SGHTA and CDR2 FQGNSA come from the germline V gene. The CDR3 length is 13 residues. The V end lost 2 bases, the J end lost 12 bases, and 14 bases lay between the germline ends. Here the CDR3 reads CASSLLERTGQFF. The CDR3 region has the DNA TGTGCCAGCAGCTTACTCGAGCGGACCGGGCAGTTCTTC.

The chain employs TRBV5-1 and TRBJ2-3; D not certain. Trimming cost V 4 bases and J 6 bases, with 15 bases left between them. CDR1 is SGHRS, CDR2 YFSETQ, per germline. This CDR3 is 14 amino acids long. The CDR3 region has the DNA TGCGCCAGCAGCCAACCAGACTCTGTCGATACGCAGTATTTT. This translates into CASSQPDSVDTQYF.

This clone was detected only once. The chain joins TRBV18 to TRBJ2-3; D gene uncertain. V was pared by 3 bases and J by 6 bases, with 10 bases between. CDR3 length equals 13 residues. Germline V gives CDR1 KGHSH, CDR2 LQKENI. In DNA, the CDR3 is TGTGCCAGCTCACCCGACCGACTGGATACGCAGTATTTT. It encodes CASSPDRLDTQYF.